This T cell receptor (beta chain) was observed in a study of T cell repertoires in cytomegalovirus infection. Overall study context: Public TCR beta signature analysis indicated the presence of both CMV infection and matching HLA type. Broader study findings: The ex vivo response was dominated by HLA-C-restricted CMV-specific TCR beta clonotypes.

Comment on this clonotype: Its antigen remains unknown.

MiXCR, run by TCRdb on the reads, gives a single entry per CDR3 protein. The table lists a few hundred thousand distinct CDR3 sequences, about 39% of them singletons. The ends lost 5 bases at V and 8 bases at J; junction bases unmatched: 10. Looked up from germline, CDR1 is SGHVS and CDR2 is FNYEAQ. The length of the CDR3 is 15 residues. The genes are TRBV7-6 and TRBJ1-4; 8 nucleotides agree with TRBD1. Sequences were derived from cultured PBMCs, sampled from culture after CMV antigen stimulation. The source of this sequence is a human donor in good health (CMV status not recorded). Some clones in this sample may be carry-over from other donors' samples. The CDR3 sequence: CASSVTGTGGEKLFF. CDR3 nucleotide sequence: TGTGCCAGCAGCGTAACCGGGACAGGAGGCGAAAAACTGTTTTTT.